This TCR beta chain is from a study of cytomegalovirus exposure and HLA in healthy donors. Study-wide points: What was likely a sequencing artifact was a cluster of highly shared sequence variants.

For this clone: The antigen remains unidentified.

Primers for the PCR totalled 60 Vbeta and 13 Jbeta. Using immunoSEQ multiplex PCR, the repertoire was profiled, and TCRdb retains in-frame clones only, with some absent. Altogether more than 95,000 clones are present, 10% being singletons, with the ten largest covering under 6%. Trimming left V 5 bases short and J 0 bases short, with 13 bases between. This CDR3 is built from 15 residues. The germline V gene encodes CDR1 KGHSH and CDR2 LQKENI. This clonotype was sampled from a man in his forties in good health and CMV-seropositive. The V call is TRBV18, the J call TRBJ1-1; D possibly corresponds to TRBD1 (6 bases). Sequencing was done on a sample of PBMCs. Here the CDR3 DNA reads TGTGCCAGCTCAAACGGGGGGGGCCTGAACACTGAAGCTTTCTTT. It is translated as CASSNGGGLNTEAFF.